This T cell receptor beta chain was retrieved from a study of shared clonotypes between healthy human individuals. The data were produced by immunoSEQ multiplex PCR, yet TCRdb's version contains in-frame clones alone and is incomplete. This sample carries about 1.1 million clones, 75% to 80% of them seen once, and the ten largest clones take roughly 0.55%. Recent vaccinations or acute infections were absent in the healthy HIV-negative adult donors. Notes on the study in general: Researchers found naive subsets generally carried larger estimated richness than memory subsets.

From germline, CDR1 is SNHLY and CDR2 FYNNEI. This CDR3 has 14 residues. J gave up 8 bases and V 0 bases, and 6 bases lay outside the gene matches. Comments on this clone: No antigen is known for it.

Sequencing was performed on memory CD4+ T cells from PBMCs. Subset of the sample: CD45RA-negative fraction. J is TRBJ1-1 and V is TRBV2; TRBD1 matches 7 bases. The TCR sequence derives from a man aged 18 to 30 in good health. Some clones in this sample may be carry-over from other donors' samples. CDR3 bases: TGTGCCAGCAGTGAAGCGCGGGCAGGGGGAGAAGCTTTCTTT. It specifies CASSEARAGGEAFF.